The 2 T cell receptor beta chains below were found in one sample sequenced in a study of T cells in Graves' hyperthyroidism and ophthalmopathy. The investigators amplified TCR beta CDR3 regions from RNA transcripts. The study used the HTBI primer set for a first-round RT-PCR of the TCR CDR3. One entry per CDR3 protein, called by TCRdb with MiXCR from the multiplex PCR reads. The sample has about 52,000 distinct CDR3 sequences, less than 60% seen once. The sample was blood. These receptors were collected from a woman aged 45 to 65 with Graves' ophthalmopathy.

This clonotype came up many times. The chain is built from TRBV7-9 and TRBJ2-2; TRBD1 matches at 8 bases. The CDR3 is 15 residues long. V lost 3 bases and J lost 4; bases outside the gene matches: 4. Germline V gene sequence: CDR1 SEHNR, CDR2 FQNEAQ (reference sequence). The chain's CDR3 is CASSLDRAATGELFF. The CDR3 DNA reads TGTGCCAGCAGCTTGGACAGGGCGGCCACCGGGGAGCTGTTTTTT.

A remark on this clonotype: A read error may produce the germline difference seen at one junction end. The chain has TRBV27 and TRBJ2-5, with 11 bases that match TRBD1. The CDR3 is 10 residues long. CDR1 is MNHEY, CDR2 SMNVEV, per germline (reference sequence). CDR3 region: CASSPGTGGF. The CDR3 bases are TGTGCCAGCAGTCCCGGGACAGGGGGCTTC.